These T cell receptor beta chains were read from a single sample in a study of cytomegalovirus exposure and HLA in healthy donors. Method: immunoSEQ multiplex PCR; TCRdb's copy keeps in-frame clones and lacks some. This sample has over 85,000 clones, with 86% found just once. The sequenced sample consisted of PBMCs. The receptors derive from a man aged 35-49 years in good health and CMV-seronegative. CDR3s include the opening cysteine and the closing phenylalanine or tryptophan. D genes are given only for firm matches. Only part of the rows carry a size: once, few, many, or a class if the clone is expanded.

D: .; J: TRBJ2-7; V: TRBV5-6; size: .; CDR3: CASSSWAGAYEQYF; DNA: TGTGCCAGCAGCTCTTGGGCAGGGGCCTACGAGCAGTACTTC
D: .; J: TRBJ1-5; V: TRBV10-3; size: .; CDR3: CATTQTQNQPQHF; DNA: TGTGCCACCACACAGACCCAGAATCAGCCCCAGCATTTT
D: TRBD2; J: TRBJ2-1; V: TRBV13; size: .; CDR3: CASSPWTSWNEQFF; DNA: TGTGCCAGCAGCCCCTGGACTAGTTGGAATGAGCAGTTCTTC
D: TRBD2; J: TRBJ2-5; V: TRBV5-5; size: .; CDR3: CASSLPGLEMETQYF; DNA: TGTGCCAGCAGCCTCCCGGGACTAGAAATGGAGACCCAGTACTTC
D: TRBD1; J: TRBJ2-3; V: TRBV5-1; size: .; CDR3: CASSRRTGVSTDTQYF; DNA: TGCGCCAGCAGCAGACGGACAGGTGTAAGCACAGATACGCAGTATTTT
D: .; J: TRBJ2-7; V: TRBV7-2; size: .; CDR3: CASSLGGGEANEQYF; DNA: TGTGCCAGCAGCTTAGGGGGGGGCGAAGCGAACGAGCAGTACTTC
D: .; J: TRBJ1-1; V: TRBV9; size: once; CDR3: CASSVTGQNTEAFF; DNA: TGTGCCAGCAGCGTAACAGGCCAGAACACTGAAGCTTTCTTT
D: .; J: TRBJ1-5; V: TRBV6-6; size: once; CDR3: CASRDSSNQPQHF; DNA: TGTGCCAGCAGAGACAGTAGCAATCAGCCCCAGCATTTT
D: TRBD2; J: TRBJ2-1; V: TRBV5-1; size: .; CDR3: CASSLGTSGGYNEQFF; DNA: TGCGCCAGCAGCCTGGGGACTAGCGGGGGATACAATGAGCAGTTCTTC
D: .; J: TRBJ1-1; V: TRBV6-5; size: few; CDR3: CASIYRTEAFF; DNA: TGTGCCAGCATCTACAGGACTGAAGCTTTCTTT
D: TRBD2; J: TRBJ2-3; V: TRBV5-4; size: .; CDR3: CASSRPLAGGVDTQYF; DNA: TGTGCCAGCAGCAGACCTCTAGCGGGGGGAGTGGATACGCAGTATTTT
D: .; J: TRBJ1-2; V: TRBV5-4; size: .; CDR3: CASSLEPNYGYTF; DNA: TGTGCCAGCAGCCTAGAACCTAACTATGGCTACACCTTC
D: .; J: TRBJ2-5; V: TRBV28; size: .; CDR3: CASSHRETQYF; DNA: TGTGCCAGCAGTCACAGAGAGACCCAGTACTTC
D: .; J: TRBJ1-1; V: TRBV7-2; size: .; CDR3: CASSSQGLNTEAFF; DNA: TGTGCCAGCAGCTCCCAGGGCTTGAACACTGAAGCTTTCTTT
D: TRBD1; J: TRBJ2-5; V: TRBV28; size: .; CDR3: CAILDRYRETQYF; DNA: TGTGCCATTCTGGACAGGTACCGGGAGACCCAGTACTTC
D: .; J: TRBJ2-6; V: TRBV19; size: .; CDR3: CASSNWAPGVGANVLTF; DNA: TGTGCCAGTAGTAATTGGGCCCCCGGGGTGGGGGCCAACGTCCTGACTTTC
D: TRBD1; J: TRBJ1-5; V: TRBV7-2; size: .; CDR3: CASSPNRQGSIGNQPQHF; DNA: TGTGCCAGCAGCCCCAATCGACAGGGAAGTATTGGCAATCAGCCCCAGCATTTT
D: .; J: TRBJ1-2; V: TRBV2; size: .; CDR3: CASRDGTTIEGGYTF; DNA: TGTGCCAGCAGAGACGGGACTACTATTGAAGGAGGCTACACCTTC
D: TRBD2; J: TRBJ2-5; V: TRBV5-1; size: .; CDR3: CASSLVPSGGPLGETQYF; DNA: TGCGCCAGCAGCTTGGTTCCTAGCGGGGGCCCGTTAGGAGAGACCCAGTACTTC
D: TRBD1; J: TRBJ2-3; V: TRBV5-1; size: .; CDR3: CASSPRRQGPSDTQYF; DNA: TGCGCCAGCAGCCCTAGAAGACAGGGGCCCTCAGATACGCAGTATTTT
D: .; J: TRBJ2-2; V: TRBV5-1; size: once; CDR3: CASSLPGPNTGELFF; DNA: TGCGCCAGCAGCCTACCTGGTCCCAACACCGGGGAGCTGTTTTTT
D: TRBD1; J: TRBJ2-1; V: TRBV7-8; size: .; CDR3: CASSLEGQNNEQFF; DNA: TGTGCCAGCAGCTTAGAGGGACAGAACAATGAGCAGTTCTTC
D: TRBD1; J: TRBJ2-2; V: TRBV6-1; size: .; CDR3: CASLSGTGNTGELFF; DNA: TGTGCCAGCCTCTCCGGGACAGGGAACACCGGGGAGCTGTTTTTT
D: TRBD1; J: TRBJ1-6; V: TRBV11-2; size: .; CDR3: CASSPGTPGTGANNSPLHF; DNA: TGTGCCAGCAGCCCTGGGACTCCCGGGACAGGAGCCAATAATTCACCCCTCCACTTT
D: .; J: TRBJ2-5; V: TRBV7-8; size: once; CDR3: CASSSRNQETQYF; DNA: TGTGCCAGCAGCTCGCGAAACCAAGAGACCCAGTACTTC
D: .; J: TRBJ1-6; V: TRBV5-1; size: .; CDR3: CASRAGGEWDSPLHF; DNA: TGCGCCAGCAGGGCCGGGGGGGAGTGGGATTCACCCCTCCACTTT
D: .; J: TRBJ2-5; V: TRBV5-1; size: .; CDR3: CASSFQGEETQYF; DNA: TGCGCCAGCAGCTTTCAGGGTGAAGAGACCCAGTACTTC
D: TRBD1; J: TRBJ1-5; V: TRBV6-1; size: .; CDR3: CASTQTGGKDQPQHF; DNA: TGTGCCAGCACCCAGACAGGGGGCAAGGATCAGCCCCAGCATTTT
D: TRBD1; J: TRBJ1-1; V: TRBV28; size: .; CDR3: CASSFRDRVNTEAFF; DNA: TGTGCCAGCAGTTTCCGGGACAGGGTCAACACTGAAGCTTTCTTT
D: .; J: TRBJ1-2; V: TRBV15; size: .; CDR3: CATSRDQYGYTF; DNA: TGTGCCACCAGCAGAGACCAATATGGCTACACCTTC
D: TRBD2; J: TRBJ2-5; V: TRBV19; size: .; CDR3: CASSISGGKGETQYF; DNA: TGTGCCAGTAGTATCAGCGGGGGGAAGGGAGAGACCCAGTACTTC
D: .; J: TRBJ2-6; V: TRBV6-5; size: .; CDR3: CASSGSSGANVLTF; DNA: TGTGCCAGCAGCGGGAGCTCTGGGGCCAACGTCCTGACTTTC
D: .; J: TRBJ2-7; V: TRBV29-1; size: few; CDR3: CSVSYGGFYEQYF; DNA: TGCAGCGTTTCGTATGGGGGGTTCTACGAGCAGTACTTC
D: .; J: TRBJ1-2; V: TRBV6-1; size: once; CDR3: CASRTDLRGYTF; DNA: TGTGCCAGCAGGACAGACCTAAGGGGGTACACCTTC
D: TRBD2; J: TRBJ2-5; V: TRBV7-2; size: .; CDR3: CASSRYPSGETQYF; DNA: TGTGCCAGCAGCCGATATCCTAGCGGGGAGACCCAGTACTTC
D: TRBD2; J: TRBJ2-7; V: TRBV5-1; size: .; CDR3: CASKLGGESSYEQYF; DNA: TGCGCCAGTAAATTGGGGGGGGAGAGCTCCTACGAGCAGTACTTC
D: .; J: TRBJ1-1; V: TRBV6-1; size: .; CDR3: CASSDLITGNTEAFF; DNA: TGTGCCAGCAGTGACCTTATAACAGGTAACACTGAAGCTTTCTTT
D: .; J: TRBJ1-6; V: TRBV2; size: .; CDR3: CASSAARDNSPLHF; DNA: TGTGCCAGCAGTGCCGCCAGGGATAATTCACCCCTCCACTTT
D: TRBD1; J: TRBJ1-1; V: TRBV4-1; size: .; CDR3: CASSQRDSMNTEAFF; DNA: TGCGCCAGCAGCCAAAGGGACAGCATGAACACTGAAGCTTTCTTT
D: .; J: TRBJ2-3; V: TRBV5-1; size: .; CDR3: CASSPGTRATDTQYF; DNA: TGCGCCAGCAGCCCGGGGACAAGAGCCACAGATACGCAGTATTTT
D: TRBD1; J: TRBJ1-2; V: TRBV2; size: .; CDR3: CASATGGYGYTF; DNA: TGTGCCAGCGCCACAGGGGGTTATGGCTACACCTTC
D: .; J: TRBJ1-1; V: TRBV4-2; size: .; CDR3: CASSQVGRKGVNTEAFF; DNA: TGTGCCAGCAGCCAAGTGGGCAGGAAAGGGGTTAACACTGAAGCTTTCTTT
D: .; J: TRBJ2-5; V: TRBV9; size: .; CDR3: CASSVDEVRGGTQYF; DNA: TGTGCCAGCAGCGTAGATGAAGTGCGAGGGGGGACCCAGTACTTC
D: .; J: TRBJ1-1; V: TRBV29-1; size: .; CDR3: CSVAPGTGGTFF; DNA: .
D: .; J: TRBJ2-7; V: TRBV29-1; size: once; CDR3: CSVGALDEQYF; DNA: TGCAGCGTGGGGGCACTGGACGAGCAGTACTTC
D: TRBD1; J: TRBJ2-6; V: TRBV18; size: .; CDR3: CASSADRSGANVLTF; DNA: TGTGCCAGCTCAGCGGACAGGTCTGGGGCCAACGTCCTGACTTTC
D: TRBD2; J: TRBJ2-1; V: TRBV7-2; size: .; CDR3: CASSLRGLGVEEQFF; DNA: TGTGCCAGCAGCTTAAGAGGACTAGGGGTCGAGGAGCAGTTCTTC
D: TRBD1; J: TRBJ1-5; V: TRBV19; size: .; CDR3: CASKGTGFVNQPQHF; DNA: TGTGCCAGTAAAGGGACAGGGTTTGTCAATCAGCCCCAGCATTTT
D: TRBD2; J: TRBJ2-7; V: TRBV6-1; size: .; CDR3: CASSFSGGPSYEQYF; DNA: TGTGCCAGCAGTTTTAGCGGGGGGCCTTCTTACGAGCAGTACTTC
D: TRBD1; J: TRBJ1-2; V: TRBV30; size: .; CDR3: CACWTGKGYTF; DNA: TGTGCCTGTTGGACAGGGAAAGGCTACACCTTC
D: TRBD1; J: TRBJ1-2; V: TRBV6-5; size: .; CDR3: CASSRQGSYGYTF; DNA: TGTGCCAGCAGTAGACAGGGGAGCTATGGCTACACCTTC